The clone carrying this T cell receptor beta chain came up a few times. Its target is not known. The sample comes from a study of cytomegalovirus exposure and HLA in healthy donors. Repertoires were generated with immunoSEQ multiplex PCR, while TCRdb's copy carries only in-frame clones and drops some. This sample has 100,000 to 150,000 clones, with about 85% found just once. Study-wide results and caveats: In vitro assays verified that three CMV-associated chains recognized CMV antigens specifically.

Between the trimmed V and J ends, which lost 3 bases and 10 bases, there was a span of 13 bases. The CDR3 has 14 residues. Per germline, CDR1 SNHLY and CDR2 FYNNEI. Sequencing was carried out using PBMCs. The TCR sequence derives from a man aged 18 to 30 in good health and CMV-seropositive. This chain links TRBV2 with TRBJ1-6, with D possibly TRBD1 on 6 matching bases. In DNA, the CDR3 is TGTGCCAGCAGTGAGGGGGGGCGTTACTCACCCCTCCACTTT. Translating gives CASSEGGRYSPLHF.